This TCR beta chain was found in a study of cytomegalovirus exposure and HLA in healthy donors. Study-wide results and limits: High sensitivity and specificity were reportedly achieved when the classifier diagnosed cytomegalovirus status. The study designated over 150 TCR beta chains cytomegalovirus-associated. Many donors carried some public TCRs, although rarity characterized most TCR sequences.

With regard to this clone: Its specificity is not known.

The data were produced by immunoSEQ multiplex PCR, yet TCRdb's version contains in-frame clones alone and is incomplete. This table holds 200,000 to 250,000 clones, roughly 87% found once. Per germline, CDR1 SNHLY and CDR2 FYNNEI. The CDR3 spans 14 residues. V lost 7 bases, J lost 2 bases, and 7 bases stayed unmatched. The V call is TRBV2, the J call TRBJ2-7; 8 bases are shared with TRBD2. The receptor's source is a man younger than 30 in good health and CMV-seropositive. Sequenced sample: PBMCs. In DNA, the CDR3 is TGTGCCAGCATGACTAGCGTGGTACCCTACGAGCAGTACTTC. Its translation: CASMTSVVPYEQYF.